A selection of T cell receptor beta chains follows, all from one sample in a study of T-cell reconstitution after alpha-beta-depleted transplantation in children. TCRdb re-called the PCR reads with MiXCR, one entry per CDR3 protein. The sample holds about 640,000 distinct CDR3 sequences, approximately 17% seen once. The source material was PBMCs from the stem cell graft donor, sampled from the stem cell graft. The receptors here all came from a human donor who donated a stem cell graft to a child with acute myeloid leukemia. The CDR3 runs from the conserved cysteine through the conserved F or W. The order of the fields is CDR3 length, V gene, J gene, D gene, clone size, CDR3 protein, CDR3 DNA. D genes are given only for firm matches. Only part of the rows carry a size: once, few, many, or a class if the clone is expanded.

length: 12
V: TRBV20-1
J: TRBJ1-1
D: TRBD1
size: few
CDR3: CSGRGQYTEAFF
DNA: TGCAGTGGGAGGGGGCAGTACACTGAAGCTTTCTTT

length: 15
V: TRBV5-1
J: TRBJ2-1
D: TRBD1
size: .
CDR3: CASSLDGTGGNEQFF
DNA: TGCGCCAGCAGCTTGGATGGGACAGGGGGCAATGAGCAGTTCTTC

length: 14
V: TRBV20-1
J: TRBJ2-1
D: TRBD2
size: few
CDR3: CSALRLAGYNEQFF
DNA: TGCAGTGCCCTGCGGCTAGCGGGGTACAATGAGCAGTTCTTC

length: 15
V: TRBV6-4
J: TRBJ2-2
D: .
size: .
CDR3: CASSDKPGNTGELFF
DNA: TGTGCCAGCAGTGACAAGCCGGGTAACACCGGGGAGCTGTTTTTT

length: 15
V: TRBV5-1
J: TRBJ2-1
D: .
size: few
CDR3: CASSLIQEGGMGQFF
DNA: TGCGCCAGCAGCTTGATACAGGAGGGAGGTATGGGGCAGTTCTTC

length: 14
V: TRBV7-9
J: TRBJ1-5
D: TRBD1
size: .
CDR3: CASSLGDSFQPQHF
DNA: TGTGCCAGCAGCTTGGGGGACAGCTTTCAGCCCCAGCATTTT

length: 14
V: TRBV7-9
J: TRBJ1-1
D: .
size: .
CDR3: CASSLDRGVTEAFF
DNA: TGTGCCAGCAGCTTAGACCGAGGGGTCACTGAAGCTTTCTTT

length: 12
V: TRBV12-3/TRBV12-4
J: TRBJ2-1
D: .
size: many
CDR3: CASSFARNEQFF
DNA: TGTGCCAGCAGTTTTGCCCGAAATGAGCAGTTCTTC

length: 12
V: TRBV20-1
J: TRBJ1-5
D: .
size: many
CDR3: CSARDRGQPQHF
DNA: TGCAGTGCTAGAGATAGGGGGCAGCCCCAGCATTTT

length: 11
V: TRBV12-3/TRBV12-4
J: TRBJ1-6
D: .
size: many
CDR3: CASTLGAPLHF
DNA: TGTGCCAGCACCCTCGGAGCACCCCTCCACTTT

length: 15
V: TRBV20-1
J: TRBJ2-7
D: .
size: .
CDR3: CSAVKWAIVVYEQYF
DNA: TGCAGTGCTGTCAAGTGGGCGATTGTGGTGTACGAGCAGTACTTC

length: 16
V: TRBV12-3/TRBV12-4
J: TRBJ2-2
D: .
size: .
CDR3: CASSLRGGWDTGELFF
DNA: TGTGCCAGCAGTTTAAGGGGGGGCTGGGACACCGGGGAGCTGTTTTTT